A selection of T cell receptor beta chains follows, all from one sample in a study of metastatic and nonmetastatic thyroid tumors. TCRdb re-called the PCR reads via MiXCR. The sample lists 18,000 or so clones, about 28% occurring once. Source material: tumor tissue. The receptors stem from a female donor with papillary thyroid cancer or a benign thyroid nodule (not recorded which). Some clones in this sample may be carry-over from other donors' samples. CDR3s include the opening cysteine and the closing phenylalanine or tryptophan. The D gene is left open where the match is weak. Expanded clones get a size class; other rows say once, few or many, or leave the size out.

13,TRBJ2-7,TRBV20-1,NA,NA,TGCAGTGCTGCCTCAGGTCGGGTGTACGAGCAGTACTTC,CSAASGRVYEQYF
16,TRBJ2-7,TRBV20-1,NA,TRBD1,TGCAGTGCTAGAGATATCCCCGACAGGGGGCCTTACGAGCAGTACTTC,CSARDIPDRGPYEQYF
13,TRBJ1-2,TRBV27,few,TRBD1,TGTGCCAGCAGTCGGGACAGAGGCTATGGCTACACCTTC,CASSRDRGYGYTF
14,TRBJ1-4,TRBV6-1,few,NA,TGTGCCAGCAGACAGACAGGCCCGAATGAAAAACTGTTTTTT,CASRQTGPNEKLFF
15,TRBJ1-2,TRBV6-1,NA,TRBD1,TGTGCCAGCAGTCGGGGGACAGGGTACAACTATGGCTACACCTTC,CASSRGTGYNYGYTF
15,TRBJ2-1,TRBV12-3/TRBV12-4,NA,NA,TGTGCCAGCACCCGTTTAAGGGGGGACTACAATGAGCAGTTCTTC,CASTRLRGDYNEQFF
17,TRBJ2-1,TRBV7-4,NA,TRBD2,TGTGCCAGCAGCTTAGTGGGTTGCGGGAGGGCCTACAATGAGCAGTTCTTC,CASSLVGCGRAYNEQFF
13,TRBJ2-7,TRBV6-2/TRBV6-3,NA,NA,TGTGCCAGCAGTTACTCGAAAGGACACGAGCAGTACTTC,CASSYSKGHEQYF
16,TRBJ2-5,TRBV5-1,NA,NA,TGCGCCAGCAGCTCCGAACCGGGCAGGAACCAAGAGACCCAGTACTTC,CASSSEPGRNQETQYF
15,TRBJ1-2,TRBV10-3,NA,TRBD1,TGTGCCATCAGTGACGGACAGGGTAGGAACTATGGCTACACCTTC,CAISDGQGRNYGYTF
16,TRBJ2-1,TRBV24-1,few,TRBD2,TGTGCCACCAGTGAAGGCGGGGGGGCCAAATCCAATGAGCAGTTCTTC,CATSEGGGAKSNEQFF
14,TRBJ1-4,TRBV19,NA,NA,TGTGCCAGTAGTAAGGGACTGCTTAAGGAAAAACTGTTTTTT,CASSKGLLKEKLFF
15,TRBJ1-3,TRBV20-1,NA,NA,TGCAGTGCCCGGACATCCGGCAGCTCTGGAAACACCATATATTTT,CSARTSGSSGNTIYF
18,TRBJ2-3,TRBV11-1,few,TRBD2,TGTGCCAGCACCGGTATGGGGACTAGCGGGAGTTATACAGATACGCAGTATTTT,CASTGMGTSGSYTDTQYF
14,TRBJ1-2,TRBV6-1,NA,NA,TGTTCCAGCAGTCGGGCGGGTTCCAACTATGGCTACACCTTC,CSSSRAGSNYGYTF
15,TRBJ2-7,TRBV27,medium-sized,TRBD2,TGTGCCAGCAGTTTCAGCGGGAGGCCTTCCTACGAGCAGTACTTC,CASSFSGRPSYEQYF
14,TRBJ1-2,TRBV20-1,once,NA,TGCAGTGCCAACTCCAGGGAGACTACTAGGGGCTACACCTTC,CSANSRETTRGYTF
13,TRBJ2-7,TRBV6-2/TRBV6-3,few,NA,TGTGCCAGCAGTTACTTGGGGGGAACCGAGCAGTACTTC,CASSYLGGTEQYF
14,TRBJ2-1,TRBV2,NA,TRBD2,TGTGCCAGCAGGGCGGGACTAGCGGGGGGAGAGCAGTTCTTC,CASRAGLAGGEQFF
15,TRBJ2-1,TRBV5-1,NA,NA,TGCGCCAGCAGCTTGGTACTTGGGCCAGGGAATGAGCAGTTCTTC,CASSLVLGPGNEQFF